This T cell receptor beta chain is drawn from a study of T-cell reconstitution after alpha-beta-depleted transplantation in children. The CDR3 has 15 residues. Unmatched junction bases numbered 0, after V lost 1 base and J lost 0 bases. Germline CDR1 and CDR2: LNHNV and YYDKDF (reference sequence). Unique molecular identifiers were incorporated during preparation of the TCRbeta library. TCRdb re-called the PCR reads through MiXCR, storing one row per CDR3 protein. This sample yields around 92,000 distinct CDR3 sequences, of which 12% are seen a single time; around 13% belongs to the top ten. This clonotype showed up just a few times.

The V and J genes are TRBV15 and TRBJ2-3; TRBD1 aligns across 8 bases. This receptor was identified in a human donor who donated a stem cell graft to a child with inherited bone marrow failure. The specimen comprised PBMCs from the stem cell graft donor, sampled from the stem cell graft. The CDR3 bases are TGTGCCACCAGCAGAGGACAGGGGAGCACAGATACGCAGTATTTT. It encodes CATSRGQGSTDTQYF.